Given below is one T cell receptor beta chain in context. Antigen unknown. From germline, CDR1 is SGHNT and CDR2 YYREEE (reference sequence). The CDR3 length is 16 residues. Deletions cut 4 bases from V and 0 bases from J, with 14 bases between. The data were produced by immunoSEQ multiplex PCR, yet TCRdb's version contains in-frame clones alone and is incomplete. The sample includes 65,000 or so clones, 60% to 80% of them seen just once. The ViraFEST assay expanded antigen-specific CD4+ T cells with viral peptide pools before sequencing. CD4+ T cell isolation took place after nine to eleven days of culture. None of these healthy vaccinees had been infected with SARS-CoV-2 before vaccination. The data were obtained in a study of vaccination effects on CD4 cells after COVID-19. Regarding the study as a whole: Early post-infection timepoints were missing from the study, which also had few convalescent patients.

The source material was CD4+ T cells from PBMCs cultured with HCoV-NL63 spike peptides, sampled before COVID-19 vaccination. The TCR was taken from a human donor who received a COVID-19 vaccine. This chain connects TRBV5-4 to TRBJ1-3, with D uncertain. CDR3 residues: CASSPFGSSSGNTIYF. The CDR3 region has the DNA TGTGCCAGCAGCCCCTTCGGCAGTAGCTCTGGAAACACCATATATTTT.